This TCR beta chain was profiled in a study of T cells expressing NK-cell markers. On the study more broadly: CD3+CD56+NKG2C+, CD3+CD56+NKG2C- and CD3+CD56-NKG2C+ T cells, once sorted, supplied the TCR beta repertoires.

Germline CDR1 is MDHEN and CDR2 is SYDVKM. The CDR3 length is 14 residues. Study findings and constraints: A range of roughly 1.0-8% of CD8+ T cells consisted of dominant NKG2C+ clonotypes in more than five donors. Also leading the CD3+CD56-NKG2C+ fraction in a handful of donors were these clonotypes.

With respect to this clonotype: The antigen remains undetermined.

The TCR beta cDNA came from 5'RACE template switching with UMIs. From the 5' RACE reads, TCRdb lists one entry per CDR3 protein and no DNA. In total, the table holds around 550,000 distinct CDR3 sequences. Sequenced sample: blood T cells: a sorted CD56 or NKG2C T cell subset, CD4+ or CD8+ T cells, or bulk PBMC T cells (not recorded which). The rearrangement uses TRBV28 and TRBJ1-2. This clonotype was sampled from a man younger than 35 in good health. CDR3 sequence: CASSLTGLSPGYTF.